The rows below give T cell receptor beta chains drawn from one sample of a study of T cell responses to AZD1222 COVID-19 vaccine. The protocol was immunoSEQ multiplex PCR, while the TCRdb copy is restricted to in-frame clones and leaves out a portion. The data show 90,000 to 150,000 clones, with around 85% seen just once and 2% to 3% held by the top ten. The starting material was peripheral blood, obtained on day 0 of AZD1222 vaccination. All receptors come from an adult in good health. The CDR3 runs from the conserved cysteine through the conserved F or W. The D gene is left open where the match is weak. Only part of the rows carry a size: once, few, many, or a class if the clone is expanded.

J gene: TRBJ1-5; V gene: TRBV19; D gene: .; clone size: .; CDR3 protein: CASRGDGGGPQHF; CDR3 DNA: TGTGCCAGTAGGGGCGACGGCGGGGGTCCCCAGCATTTT
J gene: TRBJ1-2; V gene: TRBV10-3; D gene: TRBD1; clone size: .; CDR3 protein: CAITAPAGTGDYGYTF; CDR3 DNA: TGTGCCATCACTGCTCCGGCAGGGACAGGGGACTATGGCTACACCTTC
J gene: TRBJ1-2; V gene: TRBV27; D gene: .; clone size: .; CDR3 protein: CASSYGGGGYTF; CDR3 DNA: TGTGCCAGCAGTTACGGGGGAGGGGGCTACACCTTC
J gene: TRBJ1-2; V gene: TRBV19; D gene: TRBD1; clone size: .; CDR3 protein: CASSIEGGNYGYTF; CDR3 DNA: TGTGCCAGTAGTATAGAAGGGGGCAACTATGGCTACACCTTC
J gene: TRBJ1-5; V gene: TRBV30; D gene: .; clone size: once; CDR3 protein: CAWRYGSNQPQHF; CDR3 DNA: TGTGCCTGGAGGTATGGCAGCAATCAGCCCCAGCATTTT
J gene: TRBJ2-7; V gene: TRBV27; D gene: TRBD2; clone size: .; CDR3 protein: CASRGLAGSYEQYF; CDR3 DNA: TGTGCCAGCAGAGGACTAGCGGGCTCCTACGAGCAGTACTTC
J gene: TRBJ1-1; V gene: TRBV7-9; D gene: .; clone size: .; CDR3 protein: CASSLSTRTEAFF; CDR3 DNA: TGTGCCAGCAGCTTAAGTACCCGTACTGAAGCTTTCTTT
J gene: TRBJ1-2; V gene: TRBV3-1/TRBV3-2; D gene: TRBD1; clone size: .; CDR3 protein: CASSQGANRGIHF; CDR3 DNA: TGTGCCAGCAGCCAAGGAGCCAACAGGGGAATCCACTTC
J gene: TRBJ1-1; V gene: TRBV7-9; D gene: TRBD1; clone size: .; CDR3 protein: CASSSTGSPNTEAFF; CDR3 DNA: TGTGCCAGCAGCTCGACAGGGTCCCCCAACACTGAAGCTTTCTTT
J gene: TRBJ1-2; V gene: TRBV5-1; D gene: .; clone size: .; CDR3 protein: CASSLAEGYGYTF; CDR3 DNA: TGCGCCAGCAGCTTGGCCGAAGGTTACGGCTACACCTTC
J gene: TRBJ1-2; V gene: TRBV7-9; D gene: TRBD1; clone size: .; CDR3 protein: CASSLGGQGHGYTF; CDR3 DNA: TGTGCCAGCAGCTTAGGGGGACAGGGCCATGGCTACACCTTC
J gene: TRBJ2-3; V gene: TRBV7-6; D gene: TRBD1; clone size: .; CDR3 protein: CASSSRQGSTDTQYF; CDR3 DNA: TGTGCCAGCAGCTCCCGACAGGGGAGCACAGATACGCAGTATTTT
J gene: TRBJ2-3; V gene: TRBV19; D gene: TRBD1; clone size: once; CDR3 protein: CASSTSGTGATDTQYF; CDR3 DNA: TGTGCCAGTAGTACATCAGGGACAGGGGCCACAGATACGCAGTATTTT
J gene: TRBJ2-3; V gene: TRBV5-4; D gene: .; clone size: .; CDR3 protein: CASSLAASTDTQYF; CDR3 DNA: TGTGCCAGCAGCTTGGCCGCCAGCACAGATACGCAGTATTTT
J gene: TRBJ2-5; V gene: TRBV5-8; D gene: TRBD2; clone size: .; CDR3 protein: CASSSGLAANQETQYF; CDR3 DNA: TGTGCCAGCAGCTCGGGACTAGCGGCAAACCAAGAGACCCAGTACTTC
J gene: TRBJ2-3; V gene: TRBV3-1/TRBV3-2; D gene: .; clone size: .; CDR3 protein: CASSRATDTQYF; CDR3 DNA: TGTGCCAGCAGCAGGGCCACAGATACGCAGTATTTT
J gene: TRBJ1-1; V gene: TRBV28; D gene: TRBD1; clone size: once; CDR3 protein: CASTRGRTEAFF; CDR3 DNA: TGTGCCAGCACCAGGGGGCGAACTGAAGCTTTCTTT
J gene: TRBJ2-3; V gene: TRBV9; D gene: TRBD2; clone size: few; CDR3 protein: CASSAAGGRITDTQYF; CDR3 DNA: TGTGCCAGCAGCGCCGCGGGAGGCAGGATCACAGATACGCAGTATTTT
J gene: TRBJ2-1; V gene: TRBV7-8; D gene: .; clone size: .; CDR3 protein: CASSLVGYGSNEQFF; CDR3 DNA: TGTGCCAGCAGCTTAGTTGGTTACGGAAGCAATGAGCAGTTCTTC
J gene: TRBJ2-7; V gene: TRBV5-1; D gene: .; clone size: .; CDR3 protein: CASSLVSSAGYEQYF; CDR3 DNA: TGCGCCAGCAGCTTGGTTTCCTCCGCGGGCTACGAGCAGTACTTC
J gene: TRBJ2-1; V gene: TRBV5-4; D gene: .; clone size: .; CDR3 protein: CASSLRPVVDNEQFF; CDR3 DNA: TGTGCCAGCAGCTTGAGGCCCGTGGTCGACAATGAGCAGTTCTTC
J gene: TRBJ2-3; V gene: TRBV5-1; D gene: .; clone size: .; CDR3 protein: CASSTNGATQYF; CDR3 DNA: TGCGCCAGCAGTACGAACGGGGCTACGCAGTATTTT
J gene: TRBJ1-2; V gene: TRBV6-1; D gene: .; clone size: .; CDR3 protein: CASSESVGQTGNTF; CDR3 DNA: TGTGCCAGCAGTGAATCGGTTGGACAGACAGGTAACACCTTC
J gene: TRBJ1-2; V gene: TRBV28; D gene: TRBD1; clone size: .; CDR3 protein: CASTRGQAPSGYTF; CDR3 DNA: TGTGCCAGCACCAGGGGACAGGCCCCCTCTGGCTACACCTTC